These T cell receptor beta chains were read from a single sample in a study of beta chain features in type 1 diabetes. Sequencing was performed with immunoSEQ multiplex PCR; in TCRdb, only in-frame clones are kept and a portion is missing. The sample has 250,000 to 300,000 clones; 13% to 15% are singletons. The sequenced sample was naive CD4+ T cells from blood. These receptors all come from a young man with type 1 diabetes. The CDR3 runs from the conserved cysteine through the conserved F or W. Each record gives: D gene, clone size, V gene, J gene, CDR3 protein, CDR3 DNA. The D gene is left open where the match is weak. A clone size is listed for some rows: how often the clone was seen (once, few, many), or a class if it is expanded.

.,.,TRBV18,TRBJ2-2,CASSPIGTPTGELFF,TGTGCCAGCTCACCAATCGGGACTCCCACCGGGGAGCTGTTTTTT
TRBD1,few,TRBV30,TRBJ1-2,CAWSGGQTHYGYTF,TGTGCCTGGAGTGGGGGACAGACCCACTATGGCTACACCTTC
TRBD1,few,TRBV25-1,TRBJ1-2,CASSRPGQGNDGYTF,TGTGCCAGCAGTCGCCCGGGACAGGGGAATGATGGCTACACCTTC
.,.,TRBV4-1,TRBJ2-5,CASSKRVANQETQYF,TGCGCCAGCAGCAAGCGGGTAGCCAACCAAGAGACCCAGTACTTC
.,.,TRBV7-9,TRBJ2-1,CASSLTREANEQFF,TGTGCCAGCAGCTTGACGCGGGAAGCCAATGAGCAGTTCTTC
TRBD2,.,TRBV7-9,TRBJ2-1,CASSFTSEGEQFF,TGTGCCAGCAGTTTTACTAGCGAGGGTGAGCAGTTCTTC
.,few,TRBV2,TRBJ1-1,CASVSTENTEAFF,TGTGCCAGTGTGTCGACTGAGAACACTGAAGCTTTCTTT
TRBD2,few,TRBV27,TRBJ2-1,CASSGLAGVYNEQFF,TGTGCCAGCAGTGGACTAGCGGGAGTGTACAATGAGCAGTTCTTC
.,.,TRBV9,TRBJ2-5,CASTQQGHSETQYF,TGTGCCAGCACCCAACAGGGACATTCTGAGACCCAGTACTTC
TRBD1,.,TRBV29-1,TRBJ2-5,CSLSKGQGPETQYF,TGCAGCCTTTCTAAAGGACAGGGGCCAGAGACCCAGTACTTC
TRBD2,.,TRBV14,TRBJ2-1,CASSLSGSAYNEQFF,TGTGCCAGCAGTCTTAGCGGGAGCGCCTACAATGAGCAGTTCTTC
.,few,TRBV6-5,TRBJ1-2,CASSYDQSDYGYTF,TGTGCCAGCAGTTACGATCAGAGCGACTATGGCTACACCTTC
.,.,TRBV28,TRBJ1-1,CASSGPVNTEAFF,TGTGCCAGCAGTGGTCCAGTGAACACTGAAGCTTTCTTT
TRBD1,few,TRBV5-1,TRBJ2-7,CASSPTLDRGSEQYF,TGCGCCAGCAGCCCTACATTGGACAGGGGGAGCGAGCAGTACTTC
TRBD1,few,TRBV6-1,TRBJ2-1,CASSEPGQVTNEQFF,TGTGCCAGCAGTGAACCGGGACAGGTAACCAATGAGCAGTTCTTC
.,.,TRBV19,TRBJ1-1,CVFRTRVRHTEAFF,TGTGTCTTCCGAACGAGGGTTCGACACACTGAAGCTTTCTTT
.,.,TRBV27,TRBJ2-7,CASSQRMNLAGLSYEQYF,TGTGCCAGCAGTCAACGAATGAACTTGGCAGGACTCTCCTACGAGCAGTACTTC
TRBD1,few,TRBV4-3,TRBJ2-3,CASSRGQGSDTQYF,TGCGCCAGCAGCCGGGGACAGGGGTCAGATACGCAGTATTTT
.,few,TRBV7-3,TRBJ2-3,CASSSRLGADTQYF,TGTGCCAGCAGCTCCAGACTAGGGGCAGATACGCAGTATTTT
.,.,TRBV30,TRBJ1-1,CAWSLEIGAFF,TGTGCCTGGAGTCTAGAGATAGGAGCTTTCTTT
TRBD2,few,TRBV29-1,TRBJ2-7,CSVEDRTSGLSYEQYF,TGCAGCGTTGAAGATCGGACTAGCGGCCTATCCTACGAGCAGTACTTC
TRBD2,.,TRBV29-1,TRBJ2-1,CSVDLGGRASYNEQFF,TGCAGCGTTGACTTGGGCGGGAGGGCCTCCTACAATGAGCAGTTCTTC
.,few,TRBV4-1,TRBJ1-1,CASSQVYVIQGNTEAFF,TGCGCCAGCAGCCAAGTATACGTCATACAGGGGAACACTGAAGCTTTCTTT
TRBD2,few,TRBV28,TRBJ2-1,CASSLFPSGLYNEQFF,TGTGCCAGCAGTTTATTCCCTAGCGGACTATACAATGAGCAGTTCTTC